A single sample gave rise to the 11 T cell receptor beta chains below, sequenced in a study of memory CD4+ T cells and cytomegalovirus serostatus. The repertoire was sequenced with immunoSEQ multiplex PCR; TCRdb's copy has only in-frame clones and lacks some. The profile covers more than 35,000 clones, with 79% appearing a single time and about 5.8% taken by the ten largest. Single viable CD3+CD4+CD8-CD45RO+ cells were sorted as the memory CD4+ T cells. The specimen was memory CD4+ T cells from blood. These receptors were taken from an adult in good health and CMV-seropositive.

Concerning this clone: Other DNA sequences within the sample encode an identical CDR3. The J gene is TRBJ2-3, the V gene TRBV11-2; unclear D gene. V was shortened by 4 bases and J by 3 bases, with 11 bases between the two germline ends. There are 14 residues in the CDR3. The germline CDR1 and CDR2 sequences are SGHAT and FQNNGV. Here the CDR3 reads CASSSLTATDTQYF. In DNA, the CDR3 is TGTGCCAGCAGCTCCCTGACGGCAACAGATACGCAGTATTTT.

The chain employs TRBV19 and TRBJ1-2; 10 positions match TRBD1. V was pared by 5 bases and J by 4 bases, with 7 bases of the junction left unmatched. Germline V gene sequence: CDR1 LNHDA, CDR2 SQIVND (reference sequence). This CDR3 is built from 15 residues. The CDR3 DNA sequence: TGTGCCAGTAGTCCTCCGGGACAGGGGTTCTATGGCTACACCTTC. Protein sequence: CASSPPGQGFYGYTF. Full variable domain (outside the CDR3, taken from reference TRBV19 and TRBJ1-2): DGGITQSPKYLFRKEGQNVTLSCEQNLNHDAMYWYRQDPGQGLRLIYYSQIVNDFQKGDIAEGYSVSREKKESFPLTVTSAQKNPTAFYLCASSPPGQGFYGYTFGSGTRLTVV.

This clone is classed as medium-sized. This sequence joins TRBV25-1 and TRBJ1-1; the D gene is possibly TRBD1 (5 bases). The CDR3 has 13 amino acids. The V gene lost 7 bases and the J gene lost 7 bases, with 16 bases spanning the gap. Germline V lookup: CDR1 MGHDK, CDR2 SYGVNS. The CDR3 loop is CASTNSPGREAFF. DNA of the CDR3: TGTGCCAGCACAAATTCTCCGGGACGTGAAGCTTTCTTT. Full variable domain (outside the CDR3, taken from reference TRBV25-1 and TRBJ1-1): EADIYQTPRYLVIGTGKKITLECSQTMGHDKMYWYQQDPGMELHLIHYSYGVNSTEKGDLSSESTVSRIRTEHFPLTLESARPSHTSQYLCASTNSPGREAFFGQGTRLTVV.

The V gene is TRBV5-6, the J gene TRBJ2-3, with D tentatively TRBD2 (6 bases). CDR1 is SGHDT and CDR2 is YYEEEE in the germline V gene. V was clipped by 1 base and J by 3 bases, with 15 bases between them. This CDR3 region has 16 residues. The CDR3 DNA is TGTGCCAGCAGCTTGAGCCTGGCGGGGCTTACAGATACGCAGTATTTT. It encodes CASSLSLAGLTDTQYF.

The chain has TRBV7-2 and TRBJ2-2; 9 bases agree with TRBD2. The J segment lost 7 bases and the V segment lost 2 bases, leaving 8 bases of the junction unmatched. CDR1 and CDR2 from the germline V gene are SGHTA and FQGNSA. The CDR3 loop spans 16 amino acids. Here the CDR3 reads CASSLLAGAVSGELFF. The CDR3 DNA is TGTGCCAGCAGCTTATTAGCGGGAGCGGTTAGCGGGGAGCTGTTTTTT.

The rearrangement uses TRBV19 and TRBJ2-1; maybe TRBD1 (6 bases). Trimming stripped 7 bases from V and 3 bases from J, with 10 bases between. From germline, CDR1 is LNHDA and CDR2 SQIVND (reference sequence). This CDR3 region has 13 residues. The CDR3 here is CASKQGFYNEQFF. CDR3 coding DNA: TGTGCCAGTAAACAGGGATTCTACAATGAGCAGTTCTTC.

This chain links TRBV4-2 with TRBJ1-2; perhaps TRBD1 as D (5 bases). The CDR3 runs to 16 residues. V lost 0 bases, J lost 6 bases, and 17 bases lay in between. The germline V gene has CDR1 LGHNA and CDR2 YNFKEQ. CDR3 nucleotide sequence: TGTGCCAGCAGCCAAGAATGGCAGGGAGGGCGGGATGGCTACACCTTC. Translating gives CASSQEWQGGRDGYTF.

This chain connects TRBV6-8 to TRBJ1-3; weak D call: TRBD1 (5 bases). Trimming cost V 6 bases and J 8 bases, with 23 bases left between them. Germline values: CDR1 MNHGY, CDR2 SAAAGT. The CDR3 is made up of 16 amino acids. The CDR3 here is CASRGAWREIRDTIYF. In DNA, the CDR3 is TGTGCCAGCAGAGGGGCGTGGAGGGAAATTCGGGACACCATATATTTT.

The chain combines TRBV28 with TRBJ2-7; TRBD1 might be the D (5 bases). V gave up 4 bases and J gave up 0 bases, with 19 bases separating them. This CDR3 contains 17 residues. Germline-derived CDR1 and CDR2 are MDHEN and SYDVKM. The CDR3 region has the DNA TGTGCCAGCAGTTCCCCCCAGGGAAGTCTTAGCTCCTACGAGCAGTACTTC. It translates to CASSSPQGSLSSYEQYF.

The chain combines TRBV5-6 with TRBJ2-1, with 13 positions matching TRBD2. Trimming took 4 bases from V and 7 from J; bases not matched to a gene: 8. Germline V gene lookup returns CDR1 SGHDT and CDR2 YYEEEE. The CDR3 consists of 16 residues. CDR3: CASSTGLAGVRNEQFF. Written as DNA, the CDR3 is TGTGCCAGCAGCACCGGACTAGCGGGAGTACGGAATGAGCAGTTCTTC.

The chain couples TRBV5-1 to TRBJ2-1; possibly TRBD1 for D (6 bases). V shed 3 bases and J shed 0 bases, with 10 bases lying between them. The CDR3 covers 15 residues. The germline CDR1 and CDR2 sequences are SGHRS and YFSETQ. DNA of the CDR3: TGCGCCAGCAGCTCAACAGGGAGCTCCTACAATGAGCAGTTCTTC. The encoded protein is CASSSTGSSYNEQFF.